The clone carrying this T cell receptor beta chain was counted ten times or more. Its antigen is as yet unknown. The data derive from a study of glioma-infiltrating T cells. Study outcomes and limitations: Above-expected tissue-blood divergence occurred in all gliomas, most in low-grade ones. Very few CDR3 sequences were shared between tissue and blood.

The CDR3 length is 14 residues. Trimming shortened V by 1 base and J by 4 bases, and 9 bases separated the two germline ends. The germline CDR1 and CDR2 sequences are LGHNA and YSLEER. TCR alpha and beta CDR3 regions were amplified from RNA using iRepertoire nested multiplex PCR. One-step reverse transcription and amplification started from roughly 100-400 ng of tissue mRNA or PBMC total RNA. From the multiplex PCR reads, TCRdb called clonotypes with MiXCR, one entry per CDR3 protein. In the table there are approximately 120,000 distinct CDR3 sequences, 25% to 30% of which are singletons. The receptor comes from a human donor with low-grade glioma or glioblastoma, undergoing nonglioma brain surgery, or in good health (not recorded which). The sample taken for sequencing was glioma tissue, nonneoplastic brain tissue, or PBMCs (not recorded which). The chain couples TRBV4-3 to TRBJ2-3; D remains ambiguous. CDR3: CASSQVMGADTQYF. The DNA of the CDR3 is TGCGCCAGCAGCCAAGTAATGGGCGCAGATACGCAGTATTTT.